The 21 T cell receptor beta chains given below trace back to one sample, sequenced in a study of shared clonotypes between healthy human individuals. Method: immunoSEQ multiplex PCR; TCRdb's copy keeps in-frame clones and lacks some. The sample contains about 2.1 million clones, roughly 95% of which appear only once. CD45RO-negative cells were positively selected for CCR7, leaving out terminally differentiated effector memory CD45RA+ cells. What was sequenced was naive CD8+ T cells from PBMCs. All receptors come from a man aged 18 to 29 in good health. Some clones in this sample may be carry-over from other donors' samples.

This rearrangement joins TRBV28 to TRBJ1-5, with TRBD1 matching over 7 bases. The CDR3 length is 14 residues. Germline-derived CDR1 and CDR2 are MDHEN and SYDVKM. V shed 10 bases and J 4 bases; nucleotides not matched to a gene: 10. The CDR3 bases are TGTGCCACCGCACCTTGGGACAGTAATCAGCCCCAGCATTTT. Its translation: CATAPWDSNQPQHF.

The chain carries TRBV19 and TRBJ1-2, with 7 nucleotides matching TRBD1. The V and J ends lost 2 bases and 8 bases, in that order; junction bases with no gene match: 5. This CDR3 contains 13 residues. The V gene's germline CDR1 is LNHDA and CDR2 SQIVND (reference sequence). The CDR3 nucleotides read TGTGCCAGTAGTATAACAGGGGCTCTCGGCTACACCTTC. Translating gives CASSITGALGYTF.

This chain connects TRBV2 to TRBJ1-1, with 8 nucleotides matching TRBD1. Trimming took 6 bases from V and 0 from J; bases not matched to a gene: 6. Germline loops: CDR1 SNHLY, CDR2 FYNNEI. CDR3 length: 15 amino acids. The CDR3 DNA follows: TGTGCCAGCAGGTTTTCGACAGGGGTGAACACTGAAGCTTTCTTT. This translates into CASRFSTGVNTEAFF.

V is TRBV29-1 and J is TRBJ2-5; 10 nucleotides agree with TRBD2. This CDR3 is built from 18 residues. Germline-derived CDR1 and CDR2 are SQVTM and ANQGSEA. Losses at the gene ends were 0 bases for V and 2 bases for J; bases not matched to a gene: 12. The CDR3 protein is CSVEDLLAGGLGQETQYF. CDR3 coding DNA: TGCAGCGTTGAAGATTTGTTAGCGGGAGGATTGGGGCAAGAGACCCAGTACTTC.

V gene TRBV27 combines with J gene TRBJ2-5; no reliable D call. Trimming pared 0 bases from V and 4 bases from J, leaving 9 bases between. This CDR3 contains 14 residues. The germline V gene has CDR1 MNHEY and CDR2 SMNVEV (reference sequence). As DNA, the CDR3 is TGTGCCAGCAGTTTATCGGAGAAAGGAGAGACCCAGTACTTC. It encodes CASSLSEKGETQYF.

This clone was counted only a few times. This rearrangement joins TRBV4-1 to TRBJ2-5; D is unresolved. Trimming removed 0 bases at V and 5 bases at J, with 19 bases between. This CDR3 comprises 17 residues. Germline CDR1 and CDR2: MGHRA and YSYEKL. The CDR3 region is CASSQDPRGPATETQYF. The CDR3 region has the DNA TGCGCCAGCAGCCAAGATCCTCGCGGCCCTGCAACGGAGACCCAGTACTTC.

The chain carries TRBV28 and TRBJ2-1; 8 bases align to TRBD2. V lost 1 base, J lost 4 bases, and 9 bases stayed unmatched. CDR3 length equals 17 residues. CDR1 is MDHEN, CDR2 SYDVKM, per germline. The DNA for the CDR3 is TGTGCCAGCAGTTTATTGTCTAGCGGGCCTTCTTACAATGAGCAGTTCTTC. Its protein product is CASSLLSSGPSYNEQFF.

In its sample, this clone was seen a few times. This CDR3 reads CASSSEAAGEYNEQFF. The CDR3 DNA reads as TGTGCCAGCAGCAGTGAGGCGGCTGGGGAGTACAATGAGCAGTTCTTC. The chain carries TRBV5-6 and TRBJ2-1; possible D gene TRBD2, 5 bases. CDR1 is SGHDT, CDR2 YYEEEE, per germline. This CDR3 is built from 16 residues. V shed 4 bases and J shed 4 bases, with 18 bases lying between them.

This clone was counted a single time. The genes are TRBV10-3 and TRBJ2-5; D is possibly TRBD2 (5 bases). Germline V gene data show CDR1 as ENHRY and CDR2 as SYGVKD. V was shortened by 0 bases and J by 1 base, with 9 bases between the two germline ends. This CDR3 is built from 15 residues. In DNA form, the CDR3 reads TGTGCCATCAGTGAGTCAGCCAGCGGCCAAGAGACCCAGTACTTC. It specifies CAISESASGQETQYF.

Concerning this clone itself: The same CDR3 is also encoded by other DNA sequences in this sample. This chain connects TRBV5-1 to TRBJ2-1, with D possibly TRBD2 on 5 matching bases. The ends were cut back, 0 bases at V and 2 bases at J, with 9 bases in the middle. From germline, CDR1 is SGHRS and CDR2 YFSETQ. CDR3 length: 15 residues. In nucleotides, the CDR3 is TGCGCCAGCAGCTTGGCCGAGGGTGCCTACAATGAGCAGTTCTTC. Translating it yields CASSLAEGAYNEQFF.

The V and J genes are TRBV4-1 and TRBJ1-1; TRBD1 agrees at 8 bases. Germline loops: CDR1 MGHRA, CDR2 YSYEKL. The CDR3 is 15 residues long. V lost 5 bases to trimming and J lost 0 bases; unmatched junction nucleotides: 5. For the CDR3, the DNA is TGCGCCAGCAGCTACGGACAGGGATTGAACACTGAAGCTTTCTTT. It yields the protein CASSYGQGLNTEAFF.

V and J are TRBV7-8 and TRBJ2-2, with 8 bases matching TRBD2. Per germline, CDR1 SGHVS and CDR2 FQNEAQ. Trimming at V came to 0 bases and at J to 5 bases, leaving 14 bases not matched to a gene. The CDR3 runs to 19 residues. DNA of the CDR3: TGTGCCAGCAGCTTAGCGGGGCGTGAACTAGCGGCCAAAACCGGGGAGCTGTTTTTT. Its translation: CASSLAGRELAAKTGELFF.

The chain employs TRBV5-8 and TRBJ1-5, with 8 bases lining up with TRBD1. The CDR3 has 15 residues. V shed 1 base, J shed 5 bases, and the junction held 5 bases outside the gene matches. Germline V CDR1 and CDR2: SGHTS, YDEGEE. The CDR3 loop is CASSLPGGWDQPQHF. The CDR3 nucleotides read TGTGCCAGCAGCTTGCCAGGGGGCTGGGATCAGCCCCAGCATTTT.

The chain employs TRBV7-3 and TRBJ2-2; the match to TRBD1 covers 8 bases. The CDR3 loop spans 17 amino acids. Germline V lookup: CDR1 SGHTA, CDR2 FQGTGA. The V segment lost 0 bases and the J segment 6 bases; nucleotides outside the gene matches: 9. This CDR3 reads CASSLTKGQGAAGELFF. CDR3 sequence (DNA): TGTGCCAGCAGCTTAACGAAGGGGCAGGGGGCCGCCGGGGAGCTGTTTTTT.

This chain uses TRBV27 with TRBJ2-7, with D perhaps matching TRBD2 (5 bases). The germline V gene encodes CDR1 MNHEY and CDR2 SMNVEV (reference sequence). The CDR3 consists of 15 residues. With 2 bases removed from V and 0 bases from J, the gap between germline ends came to 11 bases. In nucleotides, the CDR3 is TGTGCCAGCAGTTTAGCGGGTTCGAGCTCCTACGAGCAGTACTTC. This sequence encodes CASSLAGSSSYEQYF.

This sequence joins TRBV7-9 and TRBJ2-1, with TRBD2 identical over 9 bases. CDR3 length equals 15 residues. The germline V gene encodes CDR1 SEHNR and CDR2 FQNEAQ (reference sequence). V dropped 8 bases and J dropped 0; count of bases not matched to a gene: 5. The CDR3 bases are TGTGCCAGCGTGGAGCGGGGGGACTCCTACAATGAGCAGTTCTTC. Amino acid sequence: CASVERGDSYNEQFF.

The rearrangement joins TRBV30 to TRBJ2-3; 8 nucleotides align to TRBD1. The CDR3 has 15 amino acids. Germline CDR1 reads GTSNPN; CDR2 reads SVGIG (reference sequence). V lost 4 bases and J lost 4; bases outside the gene matches: 10. The CDR3 DNA follows: TGTGCCTGGAATCCATCAGGGGGCTCAGCAGATACGCAGTATTTT. Translating it yields CAWNPSGGSADTQYF.

This clone appeared a single time. Other DNA sequences in the sample encode the same CDR3. This rearrangement joins TRBV6-5 to TRBJ1-2; D call uncertain. Germline V lookup: CDR1 MNHEY, CDR2 SVGAGI. V was shortened by 0 bases and J by 0 bases, with 5 bases between the two germline ends. There are 14 residues in the CDR3. Written as DNA, the CDR3 is TGTGCCAGCAGTTACTCTCCAGCTAACTATGGCTACACCTTC. Protein product: CASSYSPANYGYTF.

This chain joins TRBV7-9 and TRBJ2-5; possibly TRBD2 for D (6 bases). The germline gives CDR1 SEHNR, CDR2 FQNEAQ (reference sequence). V was clipped by 5 bases and J by 6 bases, with 13 bases between them. This CDR3 is 13 amino acids long. CDR3 region: CASSPSESKTQYF. In DNA, the CDR3 is TGTGCCAGCAGCCCTAGCGAGTCGAAGACCCAGTACTTC.

This chain links TRBV2 with TRBJ2-1; D is perhaps TRBD2 (6 bases). Trimming removed 10 bases from V and 9 bases from J, with 16 bases in between. From germline, CDR1 is SNHLY and CDR2 FYNNEI. The CDR3 has 12 residues. The CDR3 loop reads CATGFTEGEQFF. The CDR3 nucleotides read TGTGCCACCGGCTTTACGGAGGGTGAGCAGTTCTTC. The full variable domain, completed using reference TRBV2 and TRBJ2-1, is EPEVTQTPSHQVTQMGQEVILRCVPISNHLYFYWYRQILGQKVEFLVSFYNNEISEKSEIFDDQFSVERPDGSNFTLKIRSTKLEDSAMYFCATGFTEGEQFFGPGTRLTVL.

The CDR3 bases are TGTGCCAGCAGCCAAGTCGATCGAGAGACCCAGTACTTC. Residues: CASSQVDRETQYF. The chain has TRBV4-2 and TRBJ2-5; D not certain. Germline CDR1 reads LGHNA; CDR2 reads YNFKEQ. V was shortened by 1 base and J by 4 bases, with 7 bases between the two germline ends. This CDR3 region has 13 residues.